The clone carrying this T cell receptor beta chain was recorded only once. What it binds is unknown. J lost 4 bases, V lost 4 bases, and 8 bases had no gene match. Looked up from germline, CDR1 is MNHEY and CDR2 is SVGAGI. CDR3 length: 16 residues. TCRdb keeps only in-frame clones here, not all; method: immunoSEQ multiplex PCR. The profile shows tens of thousands of clones, roughly 91% of them singletons. This sample is drawn from a study of T cells in localized non-small cell lung cancer. Study conclusions and caveats: Only one tumor region went through sequencing, so heterogeneity may still be there. Longer overall survival was seen with higher T cell density measured in blood. Uninvolved adjacent lung showed peak T cell clonality, exceeding tumor. The study detected a median around 61 of the top 100 tumor clones in adjacent lung.

This chain links TRBV6-5 with TRBJ1-2, with 11 bases fitting TRBD1. The source was peripheral blood, collected before any cancer treatment. The receptor's source is a woman between 35 and 70 years old with stage I squamous cell lung carcinoma. This chain's CDR3 is CASSFGQGAGRYGYTF. Written as DNA, the CDR3 is TGTGCCAGCAGTTTTGGACAGGGGGCAGGACGCTATGGCTACACCTTC.